This TCR beta chain was documented in a study of control samples from healthy donors and cancer patients (TCRdb year 2020). The library relied on the immunoSEQ multiplex PCR assay. TCRdb provides this immuneACCESS table in a form limited to in-frame rearrangements. Some clones are lacking; in checked studies, under half of them reflect an unresolved V gene, and why the rest are absent is not known. In all, the sample holds more than 140,000 clones, and about 89% of those were seen once. More than 6.5% of the sample comes from the top ten. The V and J ends are trimmed by 0 bases and 0 bases, leaving 10 bases between them. As encoded in the germline V gene, CDR1 is SGDLS while CDR2 is YYNGEE. CDR3 length: 15 amino acids, cysteine to phenylalanine. CDR3 DNA only is kept here, 45 bases in frame from base 1. Concerning this clone: Its antigen is currently not known. No much larger clone exists at a distance of one base, and base qualities are not known. The same CDR3 also results from other DNA sequences found in this sample.

Sequenced: blood. The chain is encoded by TRBV9 joined to TRBJ2-7; TRBD1 could be the D gene, as 6 bases match. The TCR sequence derives from a man between 18 and 29 years old in good health. The CDR3 is CASSVGQDSSYEQYF. The bases read TGTGCCAGCAGCGTAGGACAGGACAGCTCCTACGAGCAGTACTTC.